The TCR beta chain described here comes from a study of Ad26.COV2.S vaccination and SARS-CoV-2 variants. The treatment here: over 15 received Ad26.COV2.S at low or high dose, single or two shots; roughly 5 received placebo; per-sample allocation not given. Specimen acquisition occurred on day 63 following the initial vaccine or placebo injection. Produced via immunoSEQ multiplex PCR; TCRdb's table is partial and in-frame only. The data contain 360,000 or so clones, around 89% of them seen just once; the ten biggest clones take up approximately 1.9%. V dropped 1 base and J dropped 8 bases, with 10 bases sitting between them. The CDR3 length is 14 residues. Germline lookup yields CDR1 SGHDT and CDR2 YYEEEE.

This TCR derives from a person between 18 and 59 years old who received the Ad26.COV2.S COVID-19 vaccine or a placebo. The V call is TRBV5-6, the J call TRBJ1-6, with D hard to call. This material consisted of peripheral blood, taken in a trial of Ad26.COV2.S vaccine versus placebo. The CDR3 loop reads CASSLLVGDSPLHF. The DNA of the CDR3 is TGTGCCAGCAGCTTGTTGGTCGGGGATTCACCCCTCCACTTT.